This TCR beta chain was profiled in a study of cytomegalovirus exposure and HLA in healthy donors. Study information: When 398 donors were genotyped, over 80% of them were found to fall in the Caucasian-associated ancestry cluster.

The CDR3 spans 14 residues. Germline V gene data show CDR1 as SGHRS and CDR2 as YFSETQ. With 3 bases removed from V and 1 base from J, the gap between germline ends came to 10 bases. The study ran its PCR with 60 Vbeta and 13 Jbeta primers. Clones were read by immunoSEQ multiplex PCR, and TCRdb kept only the in-frame ones, dropping some. The sample comprises around 140,000 clones, over 75% of which are singletons, and under 5% rests with the top ten. Among the donors, all were healthy bone marrow donors. The chain carries TRBV5-1 and TRBJ1-1, with D possibly being TRBD1 (6 bases). This receptor was obtained from a male donor in good health and CMV-seropositive. Sequences were obtained from PBMCs. DNA for the CDR3: TGCGCCAGCAGCTGGGGGGGCCCGAACACTGAAGCTTTCTTT. As protein: CASSWGGPNTEAFF.